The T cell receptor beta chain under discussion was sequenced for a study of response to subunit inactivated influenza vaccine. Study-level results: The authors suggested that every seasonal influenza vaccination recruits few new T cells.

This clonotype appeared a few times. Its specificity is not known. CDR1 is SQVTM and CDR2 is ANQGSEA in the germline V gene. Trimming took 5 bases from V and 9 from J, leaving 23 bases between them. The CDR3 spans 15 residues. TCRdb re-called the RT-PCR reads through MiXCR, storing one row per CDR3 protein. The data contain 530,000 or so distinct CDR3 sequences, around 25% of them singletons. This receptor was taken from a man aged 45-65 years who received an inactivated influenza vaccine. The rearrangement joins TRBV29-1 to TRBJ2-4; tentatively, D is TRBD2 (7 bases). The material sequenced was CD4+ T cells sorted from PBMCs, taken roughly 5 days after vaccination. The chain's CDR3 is CSVLGSGRGGVIQYF. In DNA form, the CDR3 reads TGCAGCGTTCTCGGGTCCGGACGCGGGGGCGTCATTCAGTACTTC.